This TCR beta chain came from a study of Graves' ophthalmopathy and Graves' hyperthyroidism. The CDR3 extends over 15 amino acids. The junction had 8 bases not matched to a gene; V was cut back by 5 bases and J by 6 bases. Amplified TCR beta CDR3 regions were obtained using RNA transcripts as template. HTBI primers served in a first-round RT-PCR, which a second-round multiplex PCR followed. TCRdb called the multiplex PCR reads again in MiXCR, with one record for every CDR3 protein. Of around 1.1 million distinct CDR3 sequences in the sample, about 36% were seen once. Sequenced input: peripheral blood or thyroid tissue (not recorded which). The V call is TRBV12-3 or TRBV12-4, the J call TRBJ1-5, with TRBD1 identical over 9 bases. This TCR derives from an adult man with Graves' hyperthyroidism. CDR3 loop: CASSTTGGVGQPQHF. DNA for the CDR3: TGTGCCAGCAGTACAACAGGGGGCGTTGGTCAGCCCCAGCATTTT.